This T cell receptor (beta chain) stems from a study of CD8 T cells in ankylosing spondylitis. Quantitative 5'-RACE with molecular barcodes was used to make the TCR beta libraries. TCRdb used MiXCR to reprocess the 5' RACE reads, holding one entry per CDR3 protein. The sample has hundreds of thousands of distinct CDR3 sequences; roughly a tenth are singletons. This clonotype was recorded at least ten times. No antigen is known for it. General observations from the study: According to the report, clones linked to the disease were significantly enriched in matched synovial fluid samples taken from ankylosing spondylitis patients. Disease-linked clones displayed a CD8+ phenotype and appeared relatively rarely in peripheral blood. Eight or nine highly homologous variants made up a TCR beta motif that seemed to typify ankylosing spondylitis blood.

This CDR3 comprises 14 residues. Looked up from germline, CDR1 is SGHRS and CDR2 is YFSETQ. Trimming pared 0 bases from V and 4 bases from J, leaving 7 bases between. This TCR came from a male donor with ankylosing spondylitis or in good health (not recorded which). The sample was blood, either unsorted or a sorted T cell fraction (not recorded which). The gene calls are TRBV5-1 and TRBJ1-4, with D perhaps matching TRBD1 (5 bases). The CDR3 coding sequence is TGCGCCAGCAGCTTGGGACAGTTTAATGAAAAACTGTTTTTT. Translating it yields CASSLGQFNEKLFF.